The 10 T cell receptor beta chains listed next were all sequenced from one sample in a study of response to subunit inactivated influenza vaccine listed by TCRdb under 2018. The library was obtained by RT-PCR. TCRdb shows the sequencer as Illumina HiSeq 2500. The raw public reads went through TCRdb reprocessing: fastp at Q25, MiXCR clone calling, in-frame beta chains kept. Each CDR3 protein gets just one entry, which takes the most common genes and DNA from the rows behind it. The sample profile shows just under 550,000 distinct CDR3 sequences; less than 25% of them were found once. In total, the top ten clones hold roughly 2.8% of the sample. These data were also reused for a study on T cells expressing NK-cell markers. The other study reports the following: TCR beta cDNA libraries were prepared using 5'RACE template switching, which introduced a universal primer site and unique molecular identifiers.

Sequencing used CD4+ T cells sorted from PBMCs, obtained 11 to 12 days after vaccination. The receptors come from a man aged 50-59 years who received an inactivated influenza vaccine. Donor details come from another sample of the same person, matched by shared clones.

This clonotype was seen a handful of times. The chain couples TRBV12-3 or TRBV12-4 to TRBJ1-3; 7 nucleotides line up with TRBD1. CDR3 length: 16 residues. V lost 5 bases to trimming and J lost 1 base; unmatched junction nucleotides: 8. In DNA form, the CDR3 reads TGTGCCAGCAGTCGTGACAGGGTATGGTCTGGAAACACCATATATTTT. Encoded protein: CASSRDRVWSGNTIYF.

This chain connects TRBV6-1 to TRBJ2-2, with 8 bases aligning to TRBD2. The CDR3 is made up of 15 amino acids. From germline, CDR1 is MNHNS and CDR2 SASEGT. J was trimmed by 5 bases and V by 6 bases; bases with no gene match: 8. CDR3 sequence: CASSQSGSSTGELFF. DNA for the CDR3: TGTGCCAGCAGCCAGAGCGGGAGCTCAACCGGGGAGCTGTTTTTT.

The table lists this clonotype with a few counts. The V gene is TRBV12-3 or TRBV12-4, the J gene TRBJ1-4; tentative D call: TRBD1 (5 bases). The V end was cut by 5 bases, the J end by 7 bases, with 17 bases between. The CDR3 is 15 amino acids. The CDR3 DNA follows: TGTGCCAGCAGTCGCCAGGGCCTGGAGGGTGAAAAACTGTTTTTT. Residues: CASSRQGLEGEKLFF.

For this clonotype: The junction does not match germline at one end; this may be a read error. The gene calls are TRBV7-8 and TRBJ2-5, with D perhaps TRBD1 (6 bases). The germline V gene encodes CDR1 SGHVS and CDR2 FQNEAQ. The CDR3 covers 13 residues. The CDR3 nucleotides are TGTGCCAGCAGCTTGCAGTTCCGGGACATGGAGGTCTTC. As protein: CASSLQFRDMEVF.

This chain joins TRBV10-3 and TRBJ2-1, with 7 bases identical to TRBD1. This CDR3 region has 16 residues. V shed 4 bases, J shed 0 bases, and the junction held 6 bases outside the gene matches. Germline CDR1 ENHRY, CDR2 SYGVKD. CDR3 residues: CAISGTGQSSYNEQFF. For the CDR3, the DNA is TGTGCCATCAGTGGGACAGGTCAAAGCTCCTACAATGAGCAGTTCTTC.

This clonotype has more than one count but fewer than ten. The genes are TRBV14 and TRBJ1-6; possible D gene TRBD1, 5 bases. Trimming took 4 bases from V and 0 from J, leaving 16 bases between them. There are 18 residues in the CDR3. Germline values: CDR1 SGHDN, CDR2 FVKESK. DNA of the CDR3: TGTGCCAGCAGCCCCCCTGGGGCAGCGAGCTCCTATAATTCACCCCTCCACTTT. The encoded protein is CASSPPGAASSYNSPLHF.

This chain connects TRBV28 to TRBJ1-2, with D maybe TRBD1 (5 bases). The CDR3 sequence is 14 residues long. V lost 7 bases to trimming and J lost 2 bases, with 14 bases between them. Germline assignment: CDR1 MDHEN and CDR2 SYDVKM. The CDR3 loop is CASIRDSANYGYTF. The CDR3 DNA reads as TGTGCCAGCATCCGCGACAGCGCAAACTATGGCTACACCTTC.

The chain has TRBV29-1 and TRBJ2-2, with D uncertain. The CDR3 covers 13 residues. Germline V gene data show CDR1 as SQVTM and CDR2 as ANQGSEA. V dropped 6 bases and J dropped 4 bases, with 12 bases sitting between them. Written as DNA, the CDR3 is TGCAGCGTCCGGGCAGTAGGCACCGGGGAGCTGTTTTTT. The encoded protein is CSVRAVGTGELFF.

The V gene is TRBV4-1, the J gene TRBJ2-3; 9 nucleotides align to TRBD1. Trimming cost V 1 base and J 3 bases; bases outside gene matches: 2. Germline-derived CDR1 and CDR2 are MGHRA and YSYEKL. The CDR3 is 15 amino acids. The CDR3 DNA reads TGCGCCAGCAGCCAAGGGGGGACAGGGACAGATACGCAGTATTTT. This encodes CASSQGGTGTDTQYF.

This clonotype was counted between two and nine times. The CDR3 loop reads CASSLYKATVNTEAFF. The CDR3 nucleotides read TGTGCCAGCAGTTTATATAAGGCGACCGTAAACACTGAAGCTTTCTTT. The chain joins TRBV12-3 or TRBV12-4 to TRBJ1-1; no clear D gene. Trimming cost V 2 bases and J 2 bases, with 15 bases left between them. This CDR3 has 16 residues.